This TCR beta chain appears in the sequencing data of a study of T cells in Graves' hyperthyroidism and ophthalmopathy. General study results and limits: Most expanded thyroid clonotypes above 0.001 recurred in blood.

Amplified TCR beta CDR3 regions came from RNA transcripts. Initially, a first-round RT-PCR of the TCR CDR3 employed the HTBI primer set. TCRdb re-called the multiplex PCR reads with MiXCR, one entry per CDR3 protein. The sample shows around 700,000 distinct CDR3 sequences, around 20% of them seen only once. Used for diagnoses were clinical symptoms, serum thyroxine and TRAb, thyroid ultrasound and orbital computed tomography. In regard to this clonotype: Antigen specificity is unknown.

Germline V gives CDR1 MDHEN, CDR2 SYDVKM. This CDR3 is built from 17 residues. Trimming took 3 bases from V and 6 from J, leaving 23 bases between them. Source material: blood. The V gene is TRBV28, the J gene TRBJ1-2; no definite D call. The receptor's source is a woman between 45 and 65 years old with Graves' hyperthyroidism that later progressed to Graves' ophthalmopathy. CDR3 nucleotides: TGTGCCAGCAGTTTTCCCAACGAGGTGATGGGATTTGATGGCTACACCTTC. Translation: CASSFPNEVMGFDGYTF.